This TCR beta chain was identified in a study of blood T cell repertoires in COVID-19. Study as a whole: The samples span acute and convalescent COVID-19 from the United States, Italy and Spain. Sources were T cells, B-cell-depleted T cells, or PBMCs; the material itself was cDNA or gDNA.

Under the authors' procedure: From reference gene primer amplification, estimates of nucleated cell counts were derived. Data came from immunoSEQ multiplex PCR; TCRdb stores just in-frame clones and leaves some out. That table gives V, J and clone size, and the DNA gave D and trimming. The sample records 90,000 to 100,000 clones, approximately 81% being singletons. With 1 base removed from V and 4 bases from J, the gap between germline ends came to 15 bases. Germline V CDR1 and CDR2: SGHDT, YYEEEE. CDR3 size: 15 residues. This chain uses TRBV5-6 with TRBJ2-7, with D tentatively TRBD1 (6 bases). The origin of this receptor is a man older than 75 with acute or convalescent COVID-19. Material for sequencing was peripheral blood. Here the CDR3 DNA reads TGTGCCAGCAGCTTGCTGGGACCAGGGGAGTACGAGCAGTACTTC. Translation gives CASSLLGPGEYEQYF.